The count of the clone carrying this T cell receptor (beta chain) is one. This entry belongs to a study of cytomegalovirus exposure and HLA in healthy donors. It was with 60 Vbeta and 13 Jbeta primers that the PCR ran. Sequencing used immunoSEQ multiplex PCR; TCRdb keeps in-frame clones, though not all of them. The sample holds some 130,000 clones, about 80% seen once. The CDR3 has 16 residues. Germline V gives CDR1 SGHVS, CDR2 FQNEAQ. Deletions cut 5 bases from V and 0 bases from J, with 17 bases between. This chain uses TRBV7-8 with TRBJ2-7; D is possibly TRBD2 (5 bases). The sequenced sample was PBMCs. This receptor was taken from a human donor in good health. In nucleotides, the CDR3 is TGTGCCAGCAGCCCCCGCCCCGCGGGTAGCTCCTACGAGCAGTACTTC. Protein sequence: CASSPRPAGSSYEQYF.